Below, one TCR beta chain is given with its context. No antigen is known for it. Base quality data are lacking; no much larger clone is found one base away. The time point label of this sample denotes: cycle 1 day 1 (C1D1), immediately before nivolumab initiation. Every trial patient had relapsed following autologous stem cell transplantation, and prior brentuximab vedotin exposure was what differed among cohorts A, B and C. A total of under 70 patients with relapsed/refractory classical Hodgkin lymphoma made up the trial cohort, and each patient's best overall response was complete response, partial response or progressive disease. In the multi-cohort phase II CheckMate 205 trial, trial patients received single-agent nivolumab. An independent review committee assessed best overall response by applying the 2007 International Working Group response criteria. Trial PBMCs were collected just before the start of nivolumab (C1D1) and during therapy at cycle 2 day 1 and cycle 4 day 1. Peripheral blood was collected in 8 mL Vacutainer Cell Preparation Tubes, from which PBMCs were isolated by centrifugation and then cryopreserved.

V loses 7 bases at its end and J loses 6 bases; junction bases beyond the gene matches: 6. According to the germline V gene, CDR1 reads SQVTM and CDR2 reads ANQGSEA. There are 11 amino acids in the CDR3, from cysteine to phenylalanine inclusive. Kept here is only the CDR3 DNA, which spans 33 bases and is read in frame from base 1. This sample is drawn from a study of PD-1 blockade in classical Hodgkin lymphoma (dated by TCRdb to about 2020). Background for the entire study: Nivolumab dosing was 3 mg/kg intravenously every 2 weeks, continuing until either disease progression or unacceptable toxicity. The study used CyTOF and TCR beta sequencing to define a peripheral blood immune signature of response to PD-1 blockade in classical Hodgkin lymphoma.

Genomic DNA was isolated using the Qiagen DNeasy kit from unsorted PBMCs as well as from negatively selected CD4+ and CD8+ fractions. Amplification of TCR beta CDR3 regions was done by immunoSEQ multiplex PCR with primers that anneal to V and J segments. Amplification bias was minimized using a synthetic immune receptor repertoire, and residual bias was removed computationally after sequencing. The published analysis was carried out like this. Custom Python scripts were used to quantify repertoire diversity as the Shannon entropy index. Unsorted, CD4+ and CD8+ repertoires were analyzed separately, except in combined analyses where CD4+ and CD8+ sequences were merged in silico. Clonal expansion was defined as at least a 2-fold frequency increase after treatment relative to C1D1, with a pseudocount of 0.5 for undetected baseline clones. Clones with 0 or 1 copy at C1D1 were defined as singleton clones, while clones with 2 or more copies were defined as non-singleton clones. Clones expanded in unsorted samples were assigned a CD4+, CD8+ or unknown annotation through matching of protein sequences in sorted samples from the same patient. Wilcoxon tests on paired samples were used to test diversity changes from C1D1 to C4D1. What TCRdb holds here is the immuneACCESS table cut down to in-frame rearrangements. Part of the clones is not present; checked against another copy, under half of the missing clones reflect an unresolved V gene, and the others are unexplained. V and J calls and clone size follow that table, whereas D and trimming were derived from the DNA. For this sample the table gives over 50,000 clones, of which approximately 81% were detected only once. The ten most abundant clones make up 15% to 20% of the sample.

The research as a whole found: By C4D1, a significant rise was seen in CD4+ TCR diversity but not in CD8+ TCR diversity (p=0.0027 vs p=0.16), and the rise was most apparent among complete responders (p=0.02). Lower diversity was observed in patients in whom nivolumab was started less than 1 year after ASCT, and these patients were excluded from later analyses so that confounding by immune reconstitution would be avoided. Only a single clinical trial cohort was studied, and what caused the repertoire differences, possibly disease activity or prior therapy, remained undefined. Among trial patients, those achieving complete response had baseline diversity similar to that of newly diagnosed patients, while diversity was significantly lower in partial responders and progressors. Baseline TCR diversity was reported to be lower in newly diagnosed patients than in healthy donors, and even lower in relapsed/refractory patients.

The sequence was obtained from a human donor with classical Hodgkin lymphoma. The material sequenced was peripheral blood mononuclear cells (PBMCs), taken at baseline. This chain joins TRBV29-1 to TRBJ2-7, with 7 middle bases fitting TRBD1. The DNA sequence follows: TGCAGCGCCCGGGACAGCGGCGAGCAGTACTTC. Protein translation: CSARDSGEQYF.